This T cell receptor (beta chain) appears in the sequencing data of a study of human T cells and chemical hapten exposure. Across the study: The study enrolled mostly female patients with alopecia areata, totalis or universalis.

Time point noted: pre-sensitization, week 0. Stated treatment: therapeutic diphenylcyclopropenone sensitization with weekly scalp DPC. Germline CDR1 is SQVTM and CDR2 is ANQGSEA. This CDR3 comprises 13 residues. The V and J ends lost 1 base and 2 bases respectively, with 9 bases between them. TCRdb ran MiXCR on the RACE reads and lists one entry per CDR3 protein. The sample holds about 51,000 distinct CDR3 sequences; about 9% are singletons and the top ten take around 15%. This clonotype has only a few counts. This clonotype was obtained from a woman in her forties with alopecia areata. Some clones in this sample may be carry-over from other donors' samples. The gene calls are TRBV29-1 and TRBJ2-7; no definite D call. The starting material was whole blood, obtained in connection with sensitization to the hapten diphenylcyclopropenone (DPC). DNA for the CDR3: TGCAGCGTTGAAGGGACGCCAGCCTACGAGCAGTACTTC. Residues: CSVEGTPAYEQYF.